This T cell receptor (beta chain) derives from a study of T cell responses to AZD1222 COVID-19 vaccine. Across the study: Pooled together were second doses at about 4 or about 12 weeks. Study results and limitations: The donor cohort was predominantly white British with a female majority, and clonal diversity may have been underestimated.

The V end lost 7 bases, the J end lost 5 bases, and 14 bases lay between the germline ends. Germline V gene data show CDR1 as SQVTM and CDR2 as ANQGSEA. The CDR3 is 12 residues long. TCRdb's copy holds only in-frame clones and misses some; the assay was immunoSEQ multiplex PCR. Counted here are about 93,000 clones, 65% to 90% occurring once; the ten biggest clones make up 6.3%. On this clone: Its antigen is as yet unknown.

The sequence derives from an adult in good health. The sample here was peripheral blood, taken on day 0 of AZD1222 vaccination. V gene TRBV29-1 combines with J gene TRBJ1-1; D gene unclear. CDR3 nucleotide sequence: TGCAGCGCTTTGTTCCTGGAGACTGAAGCTTTCTTT. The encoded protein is CSALFLETEAFF.